Listed here are 14 T cell receptor beta chains from one sample, sequenced in a study of cytomegalovirus exposure and HLA in healthy donors (dated by TCRdb to 2017 to 2019). To prepare the library, the immunoSEQ multiplex PCR assay was applied. The multiplex PCR relied on a mix of 60 forward primers for TCR Vbeta segments and 13 reverse primers for TCR Jbeta segments. Imported from immuneACCESS, the table was reduced by TCRdb to in-frame sequences with V and J called. These copies leave out some clones; in studies compared against another copy, an unresolved V gene accounts for under half, and the cause of the remainder is not known. The sample table shows roughly 100,000 clones, and approximately 82% are seen once. The ten largest make up around 2.6% of the sample. Sequencing was performed on PBMCs. The receptors originated from a middle-aged man in good health and CMV-seronegative.

The chain employs TRBV2 and TRBJ2-5; 8 bases are a match to TRBD1. The CDR3 runs 13 residues. Unmatched junction bases numbered 3, after V lost 6 bases and J lost 3 bases. The germline V gene encodes CDR1 SNHLY and CDR2 FYNNEI. In DNA form, the CDR3 reads TGTGCCAGCAGCCGGACAGGGAAAGAGACCCAGTACTTC. Translating it yields CASSRTGKETQYF.

The rearrangement links TRBV14 to TRBJ1-1, with 7 bases that match TRBD1. Germline V gene lookup returns CDR1 SGHDN and CDR2 FVKESK. The CDR3 has 15 residues. The V and J ends lost 2 bases and 5 bases, in that order; junction bases with no gene match: 8. CDR3 in DNA: TGTGCCAGCAGCCAACAGGGGGGCCGGGGGACTGAAGCTTTCTTT. Translation: CASSQQGGRGTEAFF.

Here the CDR3 DNA reads TGTGCCAGCAGCTCCCTGGCCGGACACCGCAATGAGCAGTTCTTC. Encoded protein: CASSSLAGHRNEQFF. The V and J genes are TRBV9 and TRBJ2-1, with D perhaps matching TRBD1 (5 bases). This CDR3 contains 15 residues. The V and J ends lost 4 bases and 6 bases respectively, with 17 bases between them. Germline loops: CDR1 SGDLS, CDR2 YYNGEE.

This chain uses TRBV10-3 with TRBJ2-7; weak D call: TRBD2 (6 bases). The CDR3 loop spans 13 amino acids. Germline V gives CDR1 ENHRY, CDR2 SYGVKD. V lost 7 bases and J 0 bases, leaving 10 bases between the germline ends. The CDR3 loop reads CAINAGSSYEQYF. CDR3 DNA: TGTGCCATCAACGCGGGGAGCTCCTACGAGCAGTACTTC.

The V call is TRBV7-2, the J call TRBJ2-5; 10 bases align to TRBD2. Looked up from germline, CDR1 is SGHTA and CDR2 is FQGNSA. J lost 2 bases, V lost 4 bases, and 4 bases had no gene match. CDR3 length: 15 residues. Written as DNA, the CDR3 is TGTGCCAGCAGCTATAGCGGGGGGAATCAAGAGACCCAGTACTTC. The encoded protein is CASSYSGGNQETQYF.

This clone is a singleton in its sample. V gene TRBV6-6 combines with J gene TRBJ1-5; D not resolved. This CDR3 contains 15 residues. The V and J ends lost 2 bases and 2 bases respectively, with 10 bases between them. Germline lookup yields CDR1 MNHNY and CDR2 SVGAGI (reference sequence). CDR3 sequence: CASSYVDQGNQPQHF. In nucleotides, the CDR3 is TGTGCCAGCAGTTACGTTGATCAGGGCAATCAGCCCCAGCATTTT.

The genes are TRBV9 and TRBJ2-1, with 11 bases aligning to TRBD2. With 4 bases clipped from V and 5 bases from J, the junction kept 8 bases outside the gene matches. CDR3 length: 16 amino acids. Germline V gene sequence: CDR1 SGDLS, CDR2 YYNGEE. The CDR3 DNA is TGTGCCAGCAGCCTCTTAGCGGGGGGGACTAACAATGAGCAGTTCTTC. It specifies CASSLLAGGTNNEQFF.

The chain has TRBV4-3 and TRBJ1-2; D remains unclear. CDR3 length: 15 residues. The V gene lost 0 bases and the J gene lost 2 bases, with 10 bases spanning the gap. Germline CDR1 is LGHNA and CDR2 is YSLEER. The CDR3 DNA reads TGCGCCAGCAGCCAAGATACGAATGCGAACTATGGCTACACCTTC. Translation gives CASSQDTNANYGYTF.

This chain links TRBV9 with TRBJ1-5; the D gene is possibly TRBD1 (6 bases). The CDR3 runs to 17 residues. V shed 2 bases and J shed 1 base, with 16 bases lying between them. Germline CDR1 SGDLS, CDR2 YYNGEE. DNA for the CDR3: TGTGCCAGCAGCGTTGCATACCAGGGGAAGAGCAATCAGCCCCAGCATTTT. Its translation is CASSVAYQGKSNQPQHF.

The chain combines TRBV9 with TRBJ2-5; TRBD2 agrees at 7 bases. The end of the DNA aligns better with TRBJ2-7, so the J call may be wrong. Germline assignment: CDR1 SGDLS and CDR2 YYNGEE. CDR3 length: 15 amino acids. As DNA, the CDR3 is TGTGCCAGCAGCGTAGCGGGGGGAGGGGACTACGAGCAGTACTTC. Translation gives CASSVAGGGDYEQYF.

The genes are TRBV7-2 and TRBJ1-1, with TRBD1 identical over 8 bases. The CDR3 has 13 residues. V trimming: 1 base; J trimming: 5 bases; junction bases outside the gene matches: 0. CDR1 SGHTA and CDR2 FQGNSA come from the germline V gene. In nucleotides, the CDR3 is TGTGCCAGCAGCTTAGGACAGGGGACTGAAGCTTTCTTT. It encodes CASSLGQGTEAFF.

J is TRBJ1-4 and V is TRBV4-3; 7 bases are shared with TRBD1. The V gene's germline CDR1 is LGHNA and CDR2 YSLEER. V trimming: 4 bases; J trimming: 6 bases; junction bases outside the gene matches: 11. This CDR3 spans 16 amino acids. The CDR3 DNA follows: TGCGCCAGCAGCCCGTCGCCGGGACAGCGATATGAAAAACTGTTTTTT. Its protein product is CASSPSPGQRYEKLFF.

This clone was detected once. The genes are TRBV6-5 and TRBJ2-5; TRBD1 agrees at 7 bases. The assigned J gene may be wrong: the sequence end matches TRBJ2-7 better. CDR1 MNHEY and CDR2 SVGAGI come from the germline V gene. The length of the CDR3 is 14 residues. CDR3 protein: CASSYGQASYEQYF. DNA of the CDR3: TGTGCCAGCAGTTACGGACAGGCCTCCTACGAGCAGTACTTC.

The rearrangement links TRBV19 to TRBJ1-1; 8 bases match TRBD1. J was trimmed by 0 bases and V by 6 bases; bases with no gene match: 15. The V gene's germline CDR1 is LNHDA and CDR2 SQIVND (reference sequence). The CDR3 totals 18 residues. The DNA of the CDR3 is TGTGCCAGTAGCACCCCCTGGGCAGGGGGCATCATGAACACTGAAGCTTTCTTT. This translates into CASSTPWAGGIMNTEAFF.